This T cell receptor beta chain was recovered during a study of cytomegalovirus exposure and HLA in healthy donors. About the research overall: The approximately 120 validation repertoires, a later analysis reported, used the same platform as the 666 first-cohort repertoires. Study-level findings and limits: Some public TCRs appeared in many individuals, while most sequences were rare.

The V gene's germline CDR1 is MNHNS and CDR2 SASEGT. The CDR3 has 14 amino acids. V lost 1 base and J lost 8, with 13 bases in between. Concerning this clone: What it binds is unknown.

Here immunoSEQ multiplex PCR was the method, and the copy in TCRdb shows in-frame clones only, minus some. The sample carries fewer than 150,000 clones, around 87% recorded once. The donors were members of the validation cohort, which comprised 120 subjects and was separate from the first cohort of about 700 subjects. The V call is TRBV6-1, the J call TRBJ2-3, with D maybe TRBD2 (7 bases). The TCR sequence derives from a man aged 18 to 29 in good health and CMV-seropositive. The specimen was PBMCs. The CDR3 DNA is TGTGCCAGCAGTGAAGTTGGGAGGGGGGGTACGCAGTATTTT. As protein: CASSEVGRGGTQYF.